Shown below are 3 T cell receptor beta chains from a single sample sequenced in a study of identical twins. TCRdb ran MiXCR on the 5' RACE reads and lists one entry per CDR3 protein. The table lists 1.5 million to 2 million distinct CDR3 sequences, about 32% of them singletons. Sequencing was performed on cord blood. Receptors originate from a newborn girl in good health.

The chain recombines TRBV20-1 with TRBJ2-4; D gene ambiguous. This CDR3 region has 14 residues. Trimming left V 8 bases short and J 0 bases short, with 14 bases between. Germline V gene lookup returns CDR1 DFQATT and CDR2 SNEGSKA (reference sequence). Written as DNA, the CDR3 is TGCAGTAGCAACCCGACACTAGCCAAAAACATTCAGTACTTC. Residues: CSSNPTLAKNIQYF.

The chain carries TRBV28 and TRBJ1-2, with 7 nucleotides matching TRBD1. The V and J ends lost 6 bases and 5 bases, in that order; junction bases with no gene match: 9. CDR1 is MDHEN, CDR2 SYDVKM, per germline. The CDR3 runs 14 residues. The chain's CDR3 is CASRPDRVQYGYTF. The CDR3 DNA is TGTGCCAGCAGACCCGACAGGGTGCAATATGGCTACACCTTC.

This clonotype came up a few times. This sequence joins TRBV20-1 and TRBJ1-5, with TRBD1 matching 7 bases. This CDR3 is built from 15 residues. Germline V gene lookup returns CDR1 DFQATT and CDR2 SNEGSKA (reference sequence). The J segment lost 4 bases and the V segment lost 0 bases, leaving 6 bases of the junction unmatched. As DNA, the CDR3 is TGCAGTGCTAGAGAATGGGACAGTAGTAATCAGCCCCAGCATTTT. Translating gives CSAREWDSSNQPQHF.